This TCR beta chain was profiled in a study of blood T cell repertoires in COVID-19. With 7 bases removed from V and 2 bases from J, the gap between germline ends came to 17 bases. The length of the CDR3 is 16 residues. Per the germline V gene, CDR1 is WNHNN and CDR2 is SYGVQD (reference sequence). Clones were sequenced by immunoSEQ multiplex PCR, and TCRdb holds only the in-frame ones, with some missing. The repertoire consists of approximately 90,000 clones, with about 89% occurring once and the leading ten covering 4.5% to 5.5%. The V gene is TRBV10-1, the J gene TRBJ2-2; a possible D gene is TRBD1 (6 bases). This receptor was obtained from a man aged 55 to 70 with COVID-19, enrolled during active disease. The sequencing input was peripheral blood. The CDR3 loop reads CASTLREDSNTGELFF. CDR3 coding DNA: TGCGCCAGCACCCTACGTGAGGACAGTAACACCGGGGAGCTGTTTTTT.